The 13 T cell receptor beta chains given below trace back to one sample, sequenced in a study of Graves' ophthalmopathy and Graves' hyperthyroidism. Amplification from RNA transcripts yielded the TCR beta CDR3 regions. HTBI primers served in a first-round RT-PCR, which a second-round multiplex PCR followed. One entry per CDR3 protein, called by TCRdb with MiXCR from the multiplex PCR reads. The sample contains about 500,000 distinct CDR3 sequences, approximately 15% of which appear only once. The sequencing sample was made of blood. The receptors derive from a woman aged 25 to 39 with Graves' ophthalmopathy.

V gene TRBV12-3 or TRBV12-4 combines with J gene TRBJ2-1, with a weak D call TRBD2 (5 bases). CDR3 length: 15 amino acids. With 5 bases removed from V and 6 bases from J, the gap between germline ends came to 17 bases. The CDR3 sequence is CASSEPGRAFNEQFF. In DNA form, the CDR3 reads TGTGCCAGCAGTGAGCCGGGAAGAGCCTTCAATGAGCAGTTCTTC.

The sample holds many counts of this clonotype. The rearrangement links TRBV27 to TRBJ2-7; TRBD1 agrees at 8 bases. V trimming: 11 bases; J trimming: 5 bases; junction bases outside the gene matches: 8. CDR1 MNHEY and CDR2 SMNVEV come from the germline V gene (reference sequence). The CDR3 totals 12 residues. The CDR3 sequence: CASGQGNNEQYF. The CDR3 region has the DNA TGTGCCTCCGGACAGGGAAATAACGAGCAGTACTTC.

The sample holds many counts of this clonotype. V and J are TRBV12-3 or TRBV12-4 and TRBJ1-1; D remains unclear. With 3 bases removed from V and 6 bases from J, the gap between germline ends came to 8 bases. The CDR3 is made up of 12 amino acids. The CDR3 loop is CASSFTPAEAFF. DNA for the CDR3: TGTGCCAGCAGTTTCACCCCGGCTGAAGCTTTCTTT.

This clonotype was seen many times. This chain links TRBV20-1 with TRBJ1-2, with a possible D match to TRBD1 (6 bases). Trimming shortened V by 6 bases and J by 3 bases, and 17 bases separated the two germline ends. The CDR3 extends over 14 amino acids. Germline V gene data show CDR1 as DFQATT and CDR2 as SNEGSKA (reference sequence). The CDR3 spells CSALGQQGHYGYTF. Here the CDR3 DNA reads TGCAGTGCCCTGGGTCAACAGGGCCACTATGGCTACACCTTC.

This clonotype was seen repeatedly, ten times or more. V and J are TRBV7-3 and TRBJ2-7; D is perhaps TRBD2 (5 bases). The CDR3 loop spans 13 amino acids. The V gene's germline CDR1 is SGHTA and CDR2 FQGTGA. Between the trimmed V and J ends, which lost 4 bases and 3 bases, there was a span of 10 bases. CDR3 bases: TGTGCCAGCAGCTCCGAGGCGGGCTACGAGCAGTACTTC. This translates into CASSSEAGYEQYF.

This clonotype was seen repeatedly, ten times or more. The rearrangement links TRBV20-1 to TRBJ1-5; D remains unclear. Trimming removed 0 bases from V and 5 bases from J, with 17 bases in between. Germline values: CDR1 DFQATT, CDR2 SNEGSKA (reference sequence). The CDR3 is 16 amino acids. CDR3 protein: CSARDPGSAIYQPQHF. The CDR3 DNA reads as TGCAGTGCTAGAGATCCCGGGAGCGCGATTTATCAGCCCCAGCATTTT.

A remark on this clonotype: This could be a read error, since a much larger clone is one nucleotide away. This rearrangement joins TRBV28 to TRBJ1-5, with no clear D. Germline-derived CDR1 and CDR2 are MDHEN and SYDVKM. Deletions cut 6 bases from V and 7 bases from J, with 10 bases between. The CDR3 is 12 residues long. CDR3 coding DNA: TGTGCCAGCAGAGACATGGACCAGCCCCAGCATTTT. It translates to CASRDMDQPQHF. Full variable domain (rest looked up from reference TRBV28 and TRBJ1-5): DVKVTQSSRYLVKRTGEKVFLECVQDMDHENMFWYRQDPGLGLRLIYFSYDVKMKEKGDIPEGYSVSREKKERFSLILESASTNQTSMYLCASRDMDQPQHFGDGTRLSIL.

This clonotype was counted ten times or more. The chain recombines TRBV6-1 with TRBJ1-3, with a weak D call TRBD1 (5 bases). Germline V lookup: CDR1 MNHNS, CDR2 SASEGT. V was clipped by 6 bases and J by 3 bases, with 15 bases between them. This CDR3 is 15 amino acids long. In DNA form, the CDR3 reads TGTGCCAGCAGGAGTCACAGGTCCGGTGGAAACACCATATATTTT. This translates into CASRSHRSGGNTIYF.

This clonotype occurred many times. The chain carries TRBV6-2 or TRBV6-3 and TRBJ2-7, with 14 bases matching TRBD2. Losses at the gene ends were 2 bases for V and 3 bases for J; bases not matched to a gene: 3. Germline V gene data show CDR1 as MNHEY and CDR2 as SVGEGT. This CDR3 region has 16 residues. CDR3 region: CASSYAGLAGVYEQYF. CDR3 nucleotides: TGTGCCAGCAGTTACGCGGGACTAGCGGGAGTCTACGAGCAGTACTTC.

This clonotype has a count of ten or more. V is TRBV27 and J is TRBJ1-6; D ambiguous. V shed 7 bases and J shed 0 bases, with 16 bases lying between them. This CDR3 contains 17 residues. Germline lookup yields CDR1 MNHEY and CDR2 SMNVEV (reference sequence). CDR3 protein: CASTKLGIDSYNSPLHF. Here the CDR3 DNA reads TGTGCCAGCACCAAACTTGGGATAGACTCCTATAATTCACCCCTCCACTTT.

This clonotype was seen many times. This sequence joins TRBV28 and TRBJ1-5, with D tentatively TRBD1 (5 bases). V lost 4 bases to trimming and J lost 0 bases, with 10 bases between them. Germline CDR1 is MDHEN and CDR2 is SYDVKM. The CDR3 spans 15 residues. The CDR3 sequence is CASSSGHNSNQPQHF. In DNA form, the CDR3 reads TGTGCCAGCAGTTCCGGACACAATAGCAATCAGCCCCAGCATTTT.

This clonotype was counted ten times or more. The chain recombines TRBV4-1 with TRBJ1-6, with unresolved D. Germline V gene data show CDR1 as MGHRA and CDR2 as YSYEKL. V lost 1 base to trimming and J lost 0 bases, with 7 bases between them. This CDR3 comprises 16 residues. The chain's CDR3 is CASSQGRSSYNSPLHF. CDR3 DNA sequence: TGCGCCAGCAGCCAAGGGAGGAGCTCCTATAATTCACCCCTCCACTTT.

This clonotype was observed many times. V is TRBV10-3 and J is TRBJ2-5; the D gene is possibly TRBD1 (6 bases). With 6 bases removed from V and 5 bases from J, the gap between germline ends came to 16 bases. The CDR3 consists of 14 residues. The V gene's germline CDR1 is ENHRY and CDR2 SYGVKD. The CDR3 region has the DNA TGTGCCATCAGACCGGGACACCAAGGGGAGACCCAGTACTTC. Translated, it gives CAIRPGHQGETQYF.